What follows are 18 T cell receptor beta chains derived from one specimen sequenced in a study of blood T cell repertoires in COVID-19 (dated by TCRdb to the early 2020s). Receptor libraries were prepared by the immunoSEQ multiplex PCR assay. TCRdb's version of the immuneACCESS table is confined to in-frame rearrangements and falls short of the full clone set. An unresolved V gene accounts for under half of the shortfall where checked; the remainder is of unknown origin. The sample data list some 120,000 clones, and about 85% of these were observed just once. The ten most abundant clones make up under 3.5% of the sample. Sequenced input: peripheral blood. The origin of the receptors is a woman aged 80 or over with COVID-19, enrolled during active disease.

In this sample, this clone turned up a few times. J is TRBJ1-5 and V is TRBV13; the match to TRBD1 covers 10 bases. After removal of 2 bases from V and 0 bases from J, the junction contained 13 bases not matched to a gene. CDR1 and CDR2 (germline): PRHDT, FYEKMQ (reference sequence). The CDR3 loop spans 20 amino acids. CDR3 sequence reads: CASSLSSGTGATYSNQPQHF. Written as DNA, the CDR3 is TGTGCCAGCAGCTTATCCTCCGGGACAGGGGCGACATATAGCAATCAGCCCCAGCATTTT.

V is TRBV6-6 and J is TRBJ2-1; D is unresolved. The V and J ends lost 6 bases and 5 bases respectively, with 11 bases between them. CDR1 MNHNY and CDR2 SVGAGI come from the germline V gene (reference sequence). The CDR3 contains 13 residues. The CDR3 reads CASSKPTDNEQFF. In DNA, the CDR3 is TGTGCCAGCAGCAAACCGACTGACAATGAGCAGTTCTTC.

The V call is TRBV4-3, the J call TRBJ1-6, with a possible D match to TRBD1 (5 bases). V was shortened by 0 bases and J by 8 bases, with 11 bases between the two germline ends. The CDR3 covers 15 residues. The germline gives CDR1 LGHNA, CDR2 YSLEER. The CDR3 here is CASSQEVRVDSPLHF. The CDR3 bases are TGCGCCAGCAGCCAAGAGGTCAGGGTTGATTCACCCCTCCACTTT.

The chain carries TRBV19 and TRBJ1-5; D remains ambiguous. V was clipped by 5 bases and J by 2 bases, with 16 bases between them. Germline lookup yields CDR1 LNHDA and CDR2 SQIVND (reference sequence). This CDR3 has 16 amino acids. Here the CDR3 DNA reads TGTGCCAGTAGTGGAGGAAGGGCTTCGGGCAATCAGCCCCAGCATTTT. Protein product: CASSGGRASGNQPQHF.

The J gene is TRBJ1-1, the V gene TRBV10-3; 7 nucleotides align to TRBD1. With 6 bases clipped from V and 2 bases from J, the junction kept 9 bases outside the gene matches. Germline CDR1 reads ENHRY; CDR2 reads SYGVKD. The CDR3 length is 15 residues. CDR3 coding DNA: TGTGCCATCAGGGAGAAGGGGACAGAAAACACTGAAGCTTTCTTT. The encoded protein is CAIREKGTENTEAFF.

This clone was seen a single time. The genes are TRBV19 and TRBJ1-1, with TRBD1 as a possible D gene (5 bases). The V gene lost 3 bases and the J gene lost 2 bases, with 13 bases spanning the gap. The CDR3 has 15 amino acids. The germline gives CDR1 LNHDA, CDR2 SQIVND (reference sequence). The CDR3 DNA follows: TGTGCCAGTAGTATTACGACAGTGGGAAACACTGAAGCTTTCTTT. Amino acids: CASSITTVGNTEAFF. The whole variable domain, remainder taken from reference TRBV19 and TRBJ1-1, is DGGITQSPKYLFRKEGQNVTLSCEQNLNHDAMYWYRQDPGQGLRLIYYSQIVNDFQKGDIAEGYSVSREKKESFPLTVTSAQKNPTAFYLCASSITTVGNTEAFFGQGTRLTVV.

This clone appeared once. No DNA is shown, since the ends of the CDR3 on it are uncertain; the CDR3 is the one TCRdb lists. The chain combines TRBV21-1 with TRBJ2-7; the D call of TRBD1 is as the table states it, not checked on the DNA. TRBV21-1 is reported as a pseudogene. The CDR3 sequence runs 14 residues, both termini included. The chain's CDR3 is CASSVGTGSDEQYF.

CDR3 amino acids: CASSFSSGFPYEQYF. The CDR3 DNA reads TGTGCCAGCAGCTTTTCTAGCGGGTTCCCCTACGAGCAGTACTTC. The chain combines TRBV5-4 with TRBJ2-7, with 8 positions matching TRBD2. V lost 2 bases and J lost 2; bases outside the gene matches: 6. This CDR3 comprises 15 residues. Germline V CDR1 and CDR2: SGHNT, YYREEE (reference sequence).

The chain recombines TRBV7-2 with TRBJ2-7, with 9 nucleotides matching TRBD2. V shed 0 bases, J shed 0 bases, and the junction held 6 bases outside the gene matches. Germline CDR1 is SGHTA and CDR2 is FQGNSA. This CDR3 has 17 amino acids. The CDR3 bases are TGTGCCAGCAGCTTAGCGGCTAGCGGGATTAGCTCCTACGAGCAGTACTTC. The encoded protein is CASSLAASGISSYEQYF.

V and J are TRBV5-1 and TRBJ1-1; 11 bases match TRBD1. Germline CDR1 and CDR2: SGHRS and YFSETQ. The CDR3 runs to 15 residues. The ends lost 4 bases at V and 0 bases at J; junction bases unmatched: 2. The DNA for the CDR3 is TGCGCCAGCAGCCAGGACAGGGGGCTGAACACTGAAGCTTTCTTT. It translates to CASSQDRGLNTEAFF.

The V gene is TRBV3-1 (or the pseudogene TRBV3-2), the J gene TRBJ2-1, with D possibly matching TRBD2 (7 bases). Germline V lookup: CDR1 LGHDT, CDR2 YNNKEL (reference sequence). Trimming pared 4 bases from V and 6 bases from J, leaving 16 bases between. The CDR3 length is 15 residues. As DNA, the CDR3 is TGTGCCAGCAGCCCTAGAGGGGGAGGGAGCAATGAGCAGTTCTTC. Residues: CASSPRGGGSNEQFF.

The chain combines TRBV5-1 with TRBJ2-7; the D gene is possibly TRBD1 (6 bases). Germline lookup yields CDR1 SGHRS and CDR2 YFSETQ. The length of the CDR3 is 16 residues. Trimming pared 2 bases from V and 2 bases from J, leaving 17 bases between. The CDR3 sequence: CASSLGGSQGAYEQYF. DNA of the CDR3: TGCGCCAGCAGCTTAGGGGGTTCACAGGGAGCCTACGAGCAGTACTTC. The full variable domain, completed using reference TRBV5-1 and TRBJ2-7, is KAGVTQTPRYLIKTRGQQVTLSCSPISGHRSVSWYQQTPGQGLQFLFEYFSETQRNKGNFPGRFSGRQFSNSRSEMNVSTLELGDSALYLCASSLGGSQGAYEQYFGPGTRLTVT.

This clone showed up just once. The chain combines TRBV9 with TRBJ2-1; 10 bases match TRBD2. V was clipped by 3 bases and J by 6 bases; unmatched bases: 6. Germline V lookup: CDR1 SGDLS, CDR2 YYNGEE. This CDR3 is 15 amino acids long. CDR3 region: CASSAAGGVGNEQFF. CDR3 nucleotide sequence: TGTGCCAGCAGCGCAGCGGGAGGGGTAGGCAATGAGCAGTTCTTC.

The V and J genes are TRBV19 and TRBJ1-5; D ambiguous. V lost 11 bases to trimming and J lost 5 bases, with 22 bases between them. The CDR3 spans 15 residues. Per germline, CDR1 LNHDA and CDR2 SQIVND (reference sequence). CDR3 bases: TGTGCCTCAACCATCCGGGAGGCCCACTATCAGCCCCAGCATTTT. Translating it yields CASTIREAHYQPQHF.

The V gene is TRBV5-1, the J gene TRBJ1-1; D possibly corresponds to TRBD1 (6 bases). CDR1 SGHRS and CDR2 YFSETQ come from the germline V gene. The CDR3 contains 15 residues. V dropped 4 bases and J dropped 1 base, with 14 bases sitting between them. CDR3 sequence reads: CASSVGQLGNTEAFF. The CDR3 nucleotides read TGCGCCAGCAGCGTCGGACAGTTAGGGAACACTGAAGCTTTCTTT.

This chain uses TRBV11-2 with TRBJ2-3; tentative D call: TRBD1 (6 bases). The CDR3 runs to 15 residues. Between the trimmed V and J ends, which lost 4 bases and 6 bases, there was a span of 17 bases. Germline V CDR1 and CDR2: SGHAT, FQNNGV. This CDR3 is CASSSTQGARDTQYF. In DNA form, the CDR3 reads TGTGCCAGCAGCTCCACACAGGGTGCGAGGGATACGCAGTATTTT.

V gene TRBV5-8 combines with J gene TRBJ2-3; D might be TRBD2 (5 bases). Per the germline V gene, CDR1 is SGHTS and CDR2 is YDEGEE. Trimming removed 1 base from V and 7 bases from J, with 13 bases in between. The CDR3 length is 14 residues. The CDR3 protein is CASSLPPPGNTQYF. CDR3 coding DNA: TGTGCCAGCAGCTTGCCCCCTCCGGGGAATACGCAGTATTTT. Drawing the rest from reference TRBV5-8 and TRBJ2-3, the complete variable domain is EAGVTQSPTHLIKTRGQQATLRCSPISGHTSVYWYQQALGLGLQFLLWYDEGEERNRGNFPPRFSGRQFPNYSSELNVNALELEDSALYLCASSLPPPGNTQYFGPGTRLTVL.

V is TRBV5-6 and J is TRBJ1-2, with D perhaps matching TRBD1 (5 bases). V lost 1 base and J lost 4, with 8 bases in between. The CDR3 consists of 13 residues. Per the germline V gene, CDR1 is SGHDT and CDR2 is YYEEEE. CDR3 residues: CASSLQGTYGYTF. In DNA, the CDR3 is TGTGCCAGCAGCTTGCAGGGTACCTATGGCTACACCTTC.